A single sample is the source of the 12 T cell receptor beta chains below, sequenced in a study of response to subunit inactivated influenza vaccine. Each CDR3 protein gets one entry after TCRdb re-called the RT-PCR reads with MiXCR. The sample holds roughly 570,000 distinct CDR3 sequences, over 10% seen once. This specimen consisted of PBMCs from blood, obtained about 6 weeks after vaccination. The source is a man aged 50 to 59 who received an inactivated influenza vaccine.

For the CDR3, the DNA is TGTGCCAGCAGTTACTCGATCAACAGAAACACCGGGGAGCTGTTTTTT. Its translation: CASSYSINRNTGELFF. The chain recombines TRBV6-5 with TRBJ2-2; D is uncertain. The CDR3 is 16 residues long. CDR1 and CDR2 from the germline V gene are MNHEY and SVGAGI. V was pared by 0 bases and J by 2 bases, with 10 bases between.

This clonotype was observed a few times. This rearrangement joins TRBV7-9 to TRBJ2-7, with 10 bases fitting TRBD1. The CDR3 is 15 residues long. In germline, CDR1 is SEHNR, CDR2 FQNEAQ (reference sequence). The V and J ends lost 1 base and 6 bases, in that order; junction bases with no gene match: 6. CDR3 amino acids: CASSLETGGASEQYF. The CDR3 DNA follows: TGTGCCAGCAGCTTAGAGACAGGGGGCGCGTCCGAGCAGTACTTC.

The chain uses TRBV9 and TRBJ1-1; D uncertain. Trimming took off 0 bases at V and 0 bases at J, with 6 bases between the two ends. In germline, CDR1 is SGDLS, CDR2 YYNGEE. This CDR3 has 14 amino acids. The CDR3, as DNA: TGTGCCAGCAGCGTAGGGCCGGTGAACACTGAAGCTTTCTTT. This sequence encodes CASSVGPVNTEAFF.

The V call is TRBV15, the J call TRBJ2-5; the D is unclear. This CDR3 contains 11 residues. Trimming took 4 bases from V and 4 from J, leaving 4 bases between them. Germline values: CDR1 LNHNV, CDR2 YYDKDF (reference sequence). The CDR3 region has the DNA TGTGCCACCAGCATCTCAGAGACCCAGTACTTC. Residues: CATSISETQYF.

The rearrangement uses TRBV15 and TRBJ2-1, with D unresolved. The CDR3 length is 15 residues. Germline V gene lookup returns CDR1 LNHNV and CDR2 YYDKDF (reference sequence). Trimming took off 3 bases at V and 0 bases at J, with 9 bases between the two ends. The CDR3 region is CATSRSPLSYNEQFF. CDR3 DNA sequence: TGTGCCACCAGCAGGTCCCCCCTCTCCTACAATGAGCAGTTCTTC.

This chain uses TRBV5-1 with TRBJ2-1, with D possibly called TRBD1 or TRBD2 (7 bases each). V was cut by 1 base and J by 2 bases, with 10 bases left in between. This CDR3 has 15 residues. The germline V gene encodes CDR1 SGHRS and CDR2 YFSETQ. The CDR3 coding sequence is TGCGCCAGCAGCTTGCAGGGGGGGCCCTACAATGAGCAGTTCTTC. It encodes CASSLQGGPYNEQFF.

The CDR3 sequence is CASRQGGPTDTQYF. In DNA form, the CDR3 reads TGTGCCAGCAGACAGGGGGGACCAACAGATACGCAGTATTTT. The V call is TRBV7-2, the J call TRBJ2-3, with 8 nucleotides matching TRBD1. V trimming: 6 bases; J trimming: 3 bases; junction bases outside the gene matches: 5. The CDR3 consists of 14 residues. Germline-derived CDR1 and CDR2 are SGHTA and FQGNSA.

As DNA, the CDR3 is TGTACCCGCAGATCCCACTCCGGGACTAGCGGGCCCCAAGAGACCCAGTACTTC. This codes for CTRRSHSGTSGPQETQYF. The gene calls are TRBV12-3 or TRBV12-4 and TRBJ2-5, with 12 positions matching TRBD2. The CDR3 is 18 amino acids.

The CDR3 DNA reads as TGCAGTGCCGCGTACGACAGCTATAGCAATCAGCCCCAGCATTTT. It yields the protein CSAAYDSYSNQPQHF. The chain joins TRBV20-1 to TRBJ1-5, with D possibly TRBD1 on 5 matching bases. The CDR3 is 15 amino acids. Germline CDR1 is DFQATT and CDR2 is SNEGSKA (reference sequence). Trimming removed 6 bases at V and 0 bases at J, with 15 bases between.

This clonotype occurred a few times. This chain uses TRBV7-6 with TRBJ2-1; 9 bases align to TRBD2. Per the germline V gene, CDR1 is SGHVS and CDR2 is FNYEAQ. V lost 7 bases and J lost 6; bases outside the gene matches: 7. There are 14 residues in the CDR3. CDR3 coding DNA: TGTGCCAGCACTTTGGGTAGCGGGAGCAATGAGCAGTTCTTC. Its protein product is CASTLGSGSNEQFF.

J is TRBJ2-7 and V is TRBV28; D is uncertain. With 6 bases removed from V and 2 bases from J, the gap between germline ends came to 5 bases. Germline CDR1 is MDHEN and CDR2 is SYDVKM. This CDR3 contains 11 residues. The CDR3 reads CASRNTYEQYF. The CDR3 region has the DNA TGTGCCAGCAGAAATACCTACGAGCAGTACTTC.

This clonotype was counted many times. V gene TRBV4-1 combines with J gene TRBJ2-7, with D possibly TRBD2 on 5 matching bases. From germline, CDR1 is MGHRA and CDR2 YSYEKL. This CDR3 contains 15 residues. V lost 1 base and J 4 bases, leaving 14 bases between the germline ends. CDR3 DNA sequence: TGCGCCAGCAGCCAAGGAGCCAGACCGGGGTACGAGCAGTACTTC. It translates to CASSQGARPGYEQYF.